The 10 T cell receptor beta chains presented below share a single source sample, sequenced in a study of identical twins. TCRdb independently ran MiXCR on the 5' RACE reads; one entry per CDR3 protein. This table has about 570,000 distinct CDR3 sequences, more than 9% appearing once. The same sample was also studied in work on yellow fever vaccine responses in identical twins.

The sequencing input was PBMCs. Every receptor here comes from a woman aged 18-35 years in good health.

This clonotype was counted many times. The CDR3 here is CASSHSPAGEQYF. The CDR3 DNA follows: TGTGCCAGCAGCCACAGCCCTGCGGGCGAGCAGTACTTC. The chain employs TRBV5-4 and TRBJ2-7; tentatively, D is TRBD2 (5 bases). V dropped 4 bases and J dropped 6 bases, with 14 bases sitting between them. In germline, CDR1 is SGHNT, CDR2 YYREEE (reference sequence). The CDR3 runs 13 residues. Using reference TRBV5-4 and TRBJ2-7 for the parts outside the CDR3, the full variable domain is ETGVTQSPTHLIKTRGQQVTLRCSSQSGHNTVSWYQQALGQGPQFIFQYYREEENGRGNFPPRFSGLQFPNYSSELNVNALELDDSALYLCASSHSPAGEQYFGPGTRLTVT.

This clonotype was found many times. The genes are TRBV28 and TRBJ1-1, with TRBD1 matching 7 bases. The J segment lost 1 base and the V segment lost 3 bases, leaving 14 bases of the junction unmatched. The CDR3 is 18 residues long. Germline CDR1 reads MDHEN; CDR2 reads SYDVKM. CDR3 coding DNA: TGTGCCAGCAGTTTCTCGACAGGGCCAAGGCGACCGAACACTGAAGCTTTCTTT. It specifies CASSFSTGPRRPNTEAFF.

The gene calls are TRBV5-1 and TRBJ1-1; the D is unclear. The ends were cut back, 0 bases at V and 6 bases at J, with 9 bases in the middle. The germline V gene encodes CDR1 SGHRS and CDR2 YFSETQ. The CDR3 totals 13 residues. This CDR3 is CASSLDWGPEAFF. Written as DNA, the CDR3 is TGCGCCAGCAGCTTGGATTGGGGTCCTGAAGCTTTCTTT.

The chain combines TRBV5-1 with TRBJ2-3; TRBD1 or TRBD2 may be the D gene (6 bases each). This CDR3 contains 15 residues. Trimming stripped 1 base from V and 5 bases from J, with 14 bases between. The germline V gene encodes CDR1 SGHRS and CDR2 YFSETQ. In DNA form, the CDR3 reads TGCGCCAGCAGCTTGATCCGGGGGCCAGGAGATACGCAGTATTTT. It is translated as CASSLIRGPGDTQYF.

This chain connects TRBV28 to TRBJ2-1; unclear D gene. The V and J ends lost 4 bases and 6 bases respectively, with 28 bases between them. Looked up from germline, CDR1 is MDHEN and CDR2 is SYDVKM. The CDR3 runs 19 residues. CDR3 sequence reads: CASSWQPAIATLTRNEQFF. For the CDR3, the DNA is TGTGCCAGCAGTTGGCAGCCAGCCATAGCAACCCTTACGCGCAATGAGCAGTTCTTC.

This clonotype was counted between two and nine times. The chain combines TRBV5-1 with TRBJ2-3; tentative D call: TRBD1 (6 bases). The CDR3 sequence is 15 residues long. The germline V and J ends were trimmed by 3 bases and 6 bases, with 17 bases remaining between them. Germline V gene data show CDR1 as SGHRS and CDR2 as YFSETQ. The DNA of the CDR3 is TGCGCCAGCAGCTCATCCGGGACAAAAGGGGATACGCAGTATTTT. This sequence encodes CASSSSGTKGDTQYF.

This clonotype was seen a few times. The chain employs TRBV20-1 and TRBJ1-5; TRBD1 matches 7 bases. The V segment lost 0 bases and the J segment 4 bases; nucleotides outside the gene matches: 9. The germline V gene has CDR1 DFQATT and CDR2 SNEGSKA (reference sequence). The CDR3 spans 16 residues. The CDR3 spells CSARDSTGVVNQPQHF. The CDR3 DNA is TGCAGTGCTAGAGATTCTACAGGGGTTGTGAATCAGCCCCAGCATTTT.

The rearrangement uses TRBV20-1 and TRBJ2-1; possibly TRBD2 for D (5 bases). CDR1 is DFQATT and CDR2 is SNEGSKA in the germline V gene (reference sequence). This CDR3 contains 16 residues. V gave up 4 bases and J gave up 4 bases, with 20 bases separating them. The CDR3, as DNA: TGCAGTGCTAAGGAGGTGTTGGGCAATTTGTACAATGAGCAGTTCTTC. Translation gives CSAKEVLGNLYNEQFF.

This clonotype was observed at least ten times. The CDR3 DNA reads as TGTGCCAGCAGCTTAGCAGGGAACTATGGCTACACCTTC. Translated: CASSLAGNYGYTF. This chain joins TRBV11-2 and TRBJ1-2, with a weak D call TRBD1 (5 bases). The germline V and J ends were trimmed by 1 base and 2 bases, with 5 bases remaining between them. The CDR3 sequence is 13 residues long. CDR1 is SGHAT, CDR2 FQNNGV, per germline. Variable domain in full (rest from reference TRBV11-2 and TRBJ1-2): EAGVAQSPRYKIIEKRQSVAFWCNPISGHATLYWYQQILGQGPKLLIQFQNNGVVDDSQLPKDRFSAERLKGVDSTLKIQPAKLEDSAVYLCASSLAGNYGYTFGSGTRLTVV.

The rearrangement joins TRBV28 to TRBJ2-2; D may match TRBD1 or TRBD2 (7 bases each). Trimming pared 8 bases from V and 4 bases from J, leaving 14 bases between. CDR3 length: 14 amino acids. CDR1 MDHEN and CDR2 SYDVKM come from the germline V gene. CDR3 amino acids: CASGGDSFTGELFF. CDR3 bases: TGTGCCAGCGGGGGGGACAGTTTCACCGGGGAGCTGTTTTTT.